This T cell receptor (beta chain) was found in a study of cytomegalovirus exposure and HLA in healthy donors (dated by TCRdb to 2016 to 2017). For the wider study: According to an earlier analysis of 587 of the donors, about 179 million T cells yielded over 100 million unique TCR beta sequences and 276 Gb of sequence data. Four or five DR-DQ haplotypes were handled as single units for association and clustering, since linkage in the cohort was strong. The later analysis used no new phenotypic data to find candidate immune exposures, relying instead on TCR beta sequences and their occurrence across donors. The study profiled the T cell repertoires of around 700 subjects by immunosequencing and related them to cytomegalovirus serostatus. An early release that covered some 630 HLA-typed donors contained approximately 300 gigabases of sequencing data and around 85 million unique TCR sequences. Across approximately 400 genotyped donors of the cohort, an average of about 240,000 unique TCR beta nucleotide sequences per donor were sequenced, and approximately 17% of those sequences were non-productive. The study was designed to test whether signatures of past pathogen exposure could be identified by cataloging public T cell receptors. Along with the roughly 610-subject first cohort, a separate validation cohort of over a hundred different subjects was used. Donor age, sex, ethnicity and CMV serostatus were compiled alongside the repertoire data. Typing coverage differed by locus: A, B, C, DRB1 and DQB1 were typed in roughly 620-630 donors, DQA1 in about 500, DPA1 in approximately 600, and DPB1 in just under 480. Every discovery cohort repertoire had been produced on one sequencing platform. In a later analysis, previously published TCR beta repertoires from roughly 710 donors were re-analyzed and high-resolution HLA genotyping was added so that TCR occurrence patterns could be studied. Of the roughly 420 genotyped donors, approximately 80% were placed in the genetic ancestry cluster associated with self-reported Caucasian donors. In an earlier analysis of roughly 600 of the donors, high-throughput TCR beta sequencing was used to judge whether each TCR beta V gene segment behaved as functional or pseudogenic. Both class I and class II loci were covered by HLA typing, at four-digit resolution. The study combined high-throughput TCR immunosequencing, statistical association of individual TCRs with disease status, and machine learning to predict cytomegalovirus infection status. Genome-wide SNP genotypes for about three fifths of the roughly 670 donors were used in a later genetic analysis, which treated that subset as a discovery cohort.

The germline V gene encodes CDR1 LGHNA and CDR2 YNFKEQ. V loses 2 bases at its end and J loses 2 bases; junction bases beyond the gene matches: 3. CDR3 length: 17 amino acids, cysteine to phenylalanine. Of all the DNA, just the CDR3 is kept, 51 bases in frame from base 1. In regard to this clone: What this receptor recognizes is not known. No quality values exist for individual bases; no much larger clone is one base distant.

The paper as a whole reports these results and caveats: Several of the top co-occurrence clusters appeared to be linked to parvovirus B19, influenza, CMV and Epstein-Barr virus, according to a later analysis. Because the 87-base-pair reads could not distinguish some IMGT-functional V segments, including TRBV6-2 and TRBV6-3, those segments were excluded. Because HLA typing was missing for some donors at each locus, association tests included only the typed subset. Because counts were too low, roughly 17 rarely observed V segments, including chromosome 9 orphons, were left out of the earlier analysis of roughly 600 of the donors. The classifier was reported to diagnose cytomegalovirus status with high specificity and sensitivity in both the original cohort and the validation cohort. A cluster of highly shared sequence variants was judged likely to be a technical artifact of the sequencing pipeline. Most CMV-associated TCR beta chains appeared to be HLA-restricted in a later analysis, and the HLA associations seemed to be driven largely by CMV exposure. Linkage disequilibrium might explain the correlated functional status among segregating V segments, but an unknown experimental factor could not be excluded. Assigning TCR associations to individual alleles was difficult when HLA alleles, especially DR and DQ, strongly co-occurred. Only TCR beta chains were sequenced in this cohort, and the absence of alpha or paired-chain data limited detectable features. Compared with the roughly 700-donor mean, donors in an Asian-associated ancestry cluster had fewer N-insertions in productive TCRs, according to a later genetic analysis. A further reported finding was that TCR beta sequences accurately predicted the HLA-A and HLA-B alleles for most subjects in the first cohort. Roughly uniform sequencing depth across donors was assumed in presence/absence analyses, although this assumption may not hold. An earlier analysis of approximately 530 of the donors showed that most TCR beta V segments appeared in productive rearrangements either about 87% or about 30% of the time, which broadly matched IMGT annotations. V-gene and J-gene trimming of TCR beta chains was associated with a missense DCLRE1C variant in a later genetic analysis, and the association was replicated in an independent cohort. The study gave a list of under 200 TCR beta chains associated with cytomegalovirus. For the cohort, immune exposure information was limited to CMV serostatus. It was suggested by the authors that the approach could potentially be generalized to other disease states and immunological phenotypes. In vitro tests confirmed that three of the cytomegalovirus-associated TCR beta chains recognize cytomegalovirus antigens. Most TCR sequences were observed very rarely across donors, whereas some public TCRs were present in many individuals. In a later analysis, HLA-associated TCR beta chains showed more clonal expansion and lower generation probabilities than non-associated chains that were equally common. In a later analysis, TCR association rates were found to vary across HLA loci, with the most associated TCRs seen for DRB1 alleles and the fewest for HLA-C alleles. A later analysis associated some 17,000 TCR beta sequences with specific HLA alleles at a false discovery rate of 0.05.

Libraries were prepared through the immunoSEQ multiplex PCR assay. The multiplex PCR relied on a mix of 60 forward primers for TCR Vbeta segments and 13 reverse primers for TCR Jbeta segments. The CDR3 region of rearranged TCR beta genes was amplified from genomic DNA by a multiplex PCR assay. On the Illumina HiSeq System, the amplified TCR beta libraries were sequenced as 87-base-pair reads. In the original analysis: Across the roughly 600 repertoires, a later analysis counted about 81 million unique TCR beta chains, 8.5 million to 12 million of which were shared by at least two donors. A nearest-neighbor algorithm error-corrected the raw reads and collapsed the reads into unique sequences, merging closely related sequences to remove PCR and sequencing errors. CDR3 sequences were aligned to IMGT reference sequences to assign V, D and J gene segments. For a sequence to be retained, a match of at least six nucleotides to both a V gene segment and a J gene segment was required. Rearrangements were classified as productive when the CDR3 lacked stop codons and remained in frame with V and J, and all other rearrangements were classified as non-productive. Following IMGT convention, CDR3 was defined as the stretch from the second conserved V-encoded cysteine up to the conserved J-encoded phenylalanine. Sequences without an unambiguous match to a single V gene segment were excluded from the earlier analysis of 450 to 650 of the donors. An earlier analysis of approximately 590 of the donors called V segments functional above 56.7% productive rearrangements and segregating when the between-donor standard deviation exceeded 5%. A statistical classification framework was built to diagnose cytomegalovirus status from the catalog of TCR beta chain sequences. In a later analysis, TCR nucleotide sequences were compared against IMGT/GENE-DB human TR gene sequences so that V and J genes could be assigned. The TCRdist pipeline was used in a later analysis to assign CDR3 sequences and most-parsimonious VDJ recombination scenarios. A later analysis defined each TCR beta chain by its CDR3 amino acid sequence plus V-gene family, and excluded reads lacking a unique V-gene family. To address suspected cross-contamination and a sequencing artifact, a later analysis removed roughly 640 highly shared, low-generation-probability nucleotide sequences. In a later analysis, a clonal expansion index was calculated for each public chain from normalized within-repertoire ranks of inferred template counts. In a later analysis, generation probabilities were computed using a VDJ recombination model fitted to out-of-frame rearrangements, and the results were checked against IGoR. Hypergeometric tests were used in a later analysis to score TCR-TCR, TCR-HLA and TCR-CMV co-occurrence, with a repertoire-size bias correction applied to the TCR pairs. In a later analysis, false discovery rates were estimated by permuting HLA or CMV assignments 20 times. In a later analysis, co-occurring TCRs were grouped using DBSCAN, with TCRdist sequence similarity added in when clustering inside HLA-allele-positive subsets. Repertoires with fewer than 30,000 or more than 120,000 public chains, plus five repertoires with anomalous nucleotide sharing, were excluded from co-occurrence clustering. Held by TCRdb, this immuneACCESS table contains in-frame sequences only and omits some clones. Under half of the omission traces to an unresolved V gene where checked; the cause of the rest is unknown. V, J and clone size were drawn from that table, and D and trimming were deduced from the DNA. This sample comprises 35,000 to 55,000 clones, 63% of them detected only once. The ten most abundant clones make up around 12% of the sample.

In total, just over 650 healthy bone marrow donors made up the cohort. At the time of sampling, all cohort members were nominally healthy, though unrecorded immune exposures were likely present. The donor tested CMV seropositive, placing the donor among the approximately 290 seropositive members of the cohort. Every donor gave a peripheral blood sample, and the peripheral blood mononuclear cells from that sample were used for TCR beta sequencing. The Qiagen DNeasy Blood Extraction Kit was used to extract genomic DNA from the blood cell samples. Sequenced: PBMCs. The source of this sequence is a man aged 60-69 years in good health and CMV-seropositive. The rearranged chain carries TRBV4-2 and TRBJ2-3; TRBD2 fits 14 bases in the junction. The nucleotide sequence is given as TGTGCCAGCAGCCAAAGGACTAGCGGGAGGCTCACAGATACGCAGTATTTT. Its amino acids are CASSQRTSGRLTDTQYF.